Presented here are 13 T cell receptor beta chains from one specimen sequenced in a study of CD8 T cells in ankylosing spondylitis. TCRdb re-derived calls from the 5' RACE reads in MiXCR, one entry per CDR3 protein. The data show some 140,000 distinct CDR3 sequences, about an eighth seen once. Sequencing was performed on blood, either unsorted or a sorted T cell fraction (not recorded which). The receptors originated from a female donor with ankylosing spondylitis or in good health (not recorded which).

The chain combines TRBV20-1 with TRBJ2-1, with D perhaps matching TRBD1 (5 bases). V dropped 3 bases and J dropped 8 bases, with 8 bases sitting between them. Germline CDR1 and CDR2: DFQATT and SNEGSKA (reference sequence). This CDR3 has 11 amino acids. CDR3 DNA sequence: TGCAGTGCTAGGAAAGGGGATGAGCAGTTCTTC. It specifies CSARKGDEQFF.

CDR3 nucleotide sequence: TGCGCCAGCAGCGCATCCACAGGGGTTTCGAACACCGGGGAGCTGTTTTTT. This gives the protein CASSASTGVSNTGELFF. The chain recombines TRBV5-1 with TRBJ2-2; 7 bases are a match to TRBD1. The germline V gene has CDR1 SGHRS and CDR2 YFSETQ. Trimming cost V 4 bases and J 0 bases; bases outside gene matches: 9. The CDR3 is 17 residues long.

This clonotype showed up many times. V and J are TRBV7-9 and TRBJ1-1; a weak D match, TRBD1 (6 bases). Germline CDR1 is SEHNR and CDR2 is FQNEAQ (reference sequence). The V gene lost 3 bases and the J gene lost 0 bases, with 8 bases spanning the gap. The CDR3 contains 14 residues. In DNA, the CDR3 is TGTGCCAGCAGCTTCCAGGGGATGAACACTGAAGCTTTCTTT. This translates into CASSFQGMNTEAFF.

This clonotype was found many times. The chain links TRBV5-1 to TRBJ2-2; D is perhaps TRBD1 (6 bases). Germline CDR1 SGHRS, CDR2 YFSETQ. This CDR3 has 15 amino acids. The V gene lost 3 bases and the J gene lost 5 bases, with 14 bases spanning the gap. The CDR3 protein is CASSSLGRGTGELFF. CDR3 sequence (DNA): TGCGCCAGCAGCTCCCTAGGCAGGGGAACCGGGGAGCTGTTTTTT.

This clonotype appeared a few times. This sequence joins TRBV7-2 and TRBJ2-7, with 7 bases lining up with TRBD1. J lost 4 bases, V lost 1 base, and 7 bases had no gene match. The CDR3 sequence is 15 residues long. CDR1 is SGHTA and CDR2 is FQGNSA in the germline V gene. CDR3 region: CASSLVQGSTYEQYF. The DNA for the CDR3 is TGTGCCAGCAGCTTAGTACAGGGGTCAACGTACGAGCAGTACTTC.

A note on this clonotype: At one of its ends the junction is not consistent with the germline gene, which may arise from a read error. This rearrangement joins TRBV18 to TRBJ1-6; TRBD1 might be the D (6 bases). Germline values: CDR1 KGHSH, CDR2 LQKENI. There are 13 residues in the CDR3. The CDR3 reads CVSSPRGGSPFHF. CDR3 coding DNA: TGTGTCAGCTCACCCCGAGGGGGATCACCCTTCCACTTT.

There are many counts of this clonotype. V is TRBV7-9 and J is TRBJ1-2, with D tentatively TRBD1 (5 bases). The V gene lost 1 base and the J gene lost 6 bases, with 15 bases spanning the gap. Germline V gene data show CDR1 as SEHNR and CDR2 as FQNEAQ (reference sequence). This CDR3 region has 15 residues. The CDR3, as DNA: TGTGCCAGCAGCTTAGTAGACCGGGGGGGACATGGCTACACCTTC. Its translation is CASSLVDRGGHGYTF.

This clonotype has at least ten counts. The chain links TRBV7-9 to TRBJ2-4; 8 nucleotides line up with TRBD2. The V gene's germline CDR1 is SEHNR and CDR2 FQNEAQ (reference sequence). The CDR3 has 15 amino acids. V trimming: 6 bases; J trimming: 4 bases; junction bases outside the gene matches: 8. The CDR3 sequence is CASRPSAGAKNIQYF. The CDR3 nucleotides are TGTGCCAGCAGACCTTCAGCGGGAGCAAAAAACATTCAGTACTTC.

The sample holds many counts of this clonotype. The rearrangement uses TRBV9 and TRBJ2-1; 9 bases are shared with TRBD2. J was trimmed by 5 bases and V by 4 bases; bases with no gene match: 1. CDR1 SGDLS and CDR2 YYNGEE come from the germline V gene. CDR3 length equals 13 residues. DNA for the CDR3: TGTGCCAGCAGCCAGCGGGGGGACAATGAGCAGTTCTTC. It specifies CASSQRGDNEQFF.

This clonotype was detected many times. This chain uses TRBV5-1 with TRBJ1-4, with 7 bases identical to TRBD1. Per germline, CDR1 SGHRS and CDR2 YFSETQ. This CDR3 region has 14 residues. Trimming took 2 bases from V and 5 from J; bases not matched to a gene: 3. CDR3 nucleotide sequence: TGCGCCAGCAGCTTCGGGACAGTGAATGAAAAACTGTTTTTT. This translates into CASSFGTVNEKLFF. Supplemented by reference TRBV5-1 and TRBJ1-4, the full variable domain reads KAGVTQTPRYLIKTRGQQVTLSCSPISGHRSVSWYQQTPGQGLQFLFEYFSETQRNKGNFPGRFSGRQFSNSRSEMNVSTLELGDSALYLCASSFGTVNEKLFFGSGTQLSVL.

The chain carries TRBV5-6 and TRBJ2-1, with D unresolved. The length of the CDR3 is 11 residues. The germline gives CDR1 SGHDT, CDR2 YYEEEE. V dropped 4 bases and J dropped 6 bases, with 5 bases sitting between them. The CDR3 protein is CASSIFNEQFF. CDR3 coding DNA: TGTGCCAGCAGCATATTCAATGAGCAGTTCTTC. Combining the CDR3 with reference TRBV5-6 and TRBJ2-1 gives the whole variable domain DAGVTQSPTHLIKTRGQQVTLRCSPKSGHDTVSWYQQALGQGPQFIFQYYEEEERQRGNFPDRFSGHQFPNYSSELNVNALLLGDSALYLCASSIFNEQFFGPGTRLTVL.

This clonotype was recorded many times. This chain joins TRBV20-1 and TRBJ2-3, with a tentative D call TRBD2 (6 bases). There are 14 residues in the CDR3. V shed 8 bases and J shed 3 bases, with 18 bases lying between them. Germline V gene data show CDR1 as DFQATT and CDR2 as SNEGSKA (reference sequence). CDR3 region: CSSTVGGITDTQYF. The CDR3 DNA reads TGCAGTTCGACGGTGGGGGGTATAACAGATACGCAGTATTTT.

This clonotype was seen many times. V usage is TRBV5-1 and J usage is TRBJ2-1, with D possibly TRBD2 on 5 matching bases. Germline CDR1 reads SGHRS; CDR2 reads YFSETQ. V was cut by 0 bases and J by 7 bases, with 17 bases left in between. The CDR3 is 16 amino acids. As DNA, the CDR3 is TGCGCCAGCAGCTTGGCAATAAAAAATCCGGGGAATGAGCAGTTCTTC. It is translated as CASSLAIKNPGNEQFF. The full variable domain, with the rest looked up from reference TRBV5-1 and TRBJ2-1, is KAGVTQTPRYLIKTRGQQVTLSCSPISGHRSVSWYQQTPGQGLQFLFEYFSETQRNKGNFPGRFSGRQFSNSRSEMNVSTLELGDSALYLCASSLAIKNPGNEQFFGPGTRLTVL.